This T cell receptor beta chain was documented in a study of shared clonotypes between healthy human individuals. Naive CD8 cells, CD45RO-negative and positively selected for CCR7, excluded terminally differentiated effector memory CD45RA+ cells. The germline V gene has CDR1 SGHVS and CDR2 FQNEAQ. The V end was cut by 5 bases, the J end by 4 bases, with 11 bases between. The CDR3 totals 13 residues. TCRdb keeps only in-frame clones here, not all; method: immunoSEQ multiplex PCR. This sample carries approximately 1.9 million clones, about 94% of them seen once, and the ten largest clones take more than 1.5%.

The TCR was taken from a young man in good health. Some clones in this sample may be carry-over from other donors' samples. The chain employs TRBV7-8 and TRBJ1-2; D not resolved. The sample taken for sequencing was naive CD8+ T cells from PBMCs. CDR3 region: CASSATTSYGYTF. For the CDR3, the DNA is TGTGCCAGCAGCGCGACTACCTCCTATGGCTACACCTTC. Supplemented by reference TRBV7-8 and TRBJ1-2, the full variable domain reads GAGVSQSPRYKVAKRGQDVALRCDPISGHVSLFWYQQALGQGPEFLTYFQNEAQLDKSGLPSDRFFAERPEGSVSTLKIQRTQQEDSAVYLCASSATTSYGYTFGSGTRLTVV.